These 27 T cell receptor beta chains share one sample of origin, sequenced in a study of blood T cell repertoires in COVID-19 (dated by TCRdb to 2019 to 2021). Receptor amplification or capture employed the immunoSEQ multiplex PCR assay. TCRdb provides this immuneACCESS table in a form limited to in-frame rearrangements. Some clones are lacking; in checked studies, under half of them reflect an unresolved V gene, and why the rest are absent is not known. This sample is represented by some 170,000 clones; roughly 76% of them were singletons. Roughly 8.6% of the sample lies in the top ten. The sequenced sample was peripheral blood. The receptors were sampled from a woman between 50 and 59 years old with active or convalescent COVID-19.

DNA for the CDR3: TGTGCTAGTGGTTTGGATGGGACACTCTATGGCTACACCTTC. This codes for CASGLDGTLYGYTF. The chain couples TRBV12-5 to TRBJ1-2; perhaps TRBD1 as D (6 bases). The V gene's germline CDR1 is LGHNT and CDR2 FRNRAP. Trimming removed 1 base at V and 4 bases at J, with 10 bases between. The length of the CDR3 is 14 residues.

This clone was counted only a few times. V gene TRBV10-3 combines with J gene TRBJ1-3, with 8 bases aligning to TRBD1. Trimming cost V 6 bases and J 3 bases; bases outside gene matches: 4. The CDR3 consists of 14 residues. The V gene's germline CDR1 is ENHRY and CDR2 SYGVKD. In DNA, the CDR3 is TGTGCCATCAGAAAGGACAGGGATGGAAACACCATATATTTT. It encodes CAIRKDRDGNTIYF.

This chain links TRBV21-1 with TRBJ2-7; the table's TRBD2 call for D was not verified on the DNA. TRBV21-1 counts as a pseudogene. The CDR3 runs 17 residues. The CDR3 protein is CASSKAGELAGAYEQYF. CDR3 nucleotide sequence: TGTGCCAGCAGCAAAGCCGGGGAACTAGCGGGGGCCTACGAGCAGTACTTC.

V and J are TRBV5-5 and TRBJ1-2, with a weak D call TRBD1 (6 bases). Trimming removed 5 bases at V and 4 bases at J, with 15 bases between. Germline-derived CDR1 and CDR2 are SGHKS and YYEKEE (reference sequence). CDR3 length equals 14 residues. The CDR3 DNA sequence: TGTGCCAGCAGGACGACAGGATCGGGCTATGGCTACACCTTC. Protein sequence: CASRTTGSGYGYTF.

The chain links TRBV15 to TRBJ2-1; 8 bases match TRBD1. From germline, CDR1 is LNHNV and CDR2 YYDKDF (reference sequence). V gave up 6 bases and J gave up 6 bases; unmatched junction bases: 10. This CDR3 contains 15 residues. In nucleotides, the CDR3 is TGTGCCACCAGAGATGGACAGGGAGGCCCCAATGAGCAGTTCTTC. Protein product: CATRDGQGGPNEQFF.

This chain's CDR3 is CASSVRSLGDNEQFF. The DNA of the CDR3 is TGTGCCAGCAGCGTACGTAGTCTGGGAGACAATGAGCAGTTCTTC. This chain uses TRBV9 with TRBJ2-1, with TRBD2 as a possible D gene (5 bases). Trimming shortened V by 1 base and J by 5 bases, and 13 bases separated the two germline ends. The CDR3 contains 15 residues. In germline, CDR1 is SGDLS, CDR2 YYNGEE. Full variable domain (missing parts from reference TRBV9 and TRBJ2-1): DSGVTQTPKHLITATGQRVTLRCSPRSGDLSVYWYQQSLDQGLQFLIQYYNGEERAKGNILERFSAQQFPDLHSELNLSSLELGDSALYFCASSVRSLGDNEQFFGPGTRLTVL.

CDR3 bases: TGTGCCAGCGGAAGACAGGAGAGTTACAATGAGCAGTTCTTC. Amino acids: CASGRQESYNEQFF. The chain has TRBV7-9 and TRBJ2-1; TRBD1 might be the D (6 bases). This CDR3 region has 14 residues. The germline gives CDR1 SEHNR, CDR2 FQNEAQ (reference sequence). Trimming stripped 8 bases from V and 4 bases from J, with 15 bases between.

The V gene is TRBV24-1, the J gene TRBJ1-1, with a possible D match to TRBD1 (6 bases). CDR3 length equals 14 residues. With 5 bases removed from V and 5 bases from J, the gap between germline ends came to 14 bases. Germline loops: CDR1 KGHDR, CDR2 SFDVKD. CDR3 bases: TGTGCCACCAGTGGAGGGGGAGGGAAGACTGAAGCTTTCTTT. Its translation: CATSGGGGKTEAFF.

This rearrangement joins TRBV19 to TRBJ1-2, with D perhaps TRBD1 (6 bases). In germline, CDR1 is LNHDA, CDR2 SQIVND (reference sequence). Trimming removed 9 bases at V and 6 bases at J, with 17 bases between. The CDR3 covers 13 residues. CDR3 sequence reads: CASRDTDRDGYTF. The DNA for the CDR3 is TGTGCCAGCCGGGACACTGATAGGGATGGCTACACCTTC. The full variable domain, completed using reference TRBV19 and TRBJ1-2, is DGGITQSPKYLFRKEGQNVTLSCEQNLNHDAMYWYRQDPGQGLRLIYYSQIVNDFQKGDIAEGYSVSREKKESFPLTVTSAQKNPTAFYLCASRDTDRDGYTFGSGTRLTVV.

V is TRBV5-1 and J is TRBJ2-6; D perhaps matches TRBD2 (6 bases). V was shortened by 0 bases and J by 2 bases, with 15 bases between the two germline ends. Germline V gene data show CDR1 as SGHRS and CDR2 as YFSETQ. This CDR3 has 18 residues. CDR3 in amino acids: CASSLVAGTPPGANVLTF. CDR3 DNA sequence: TGCGCCAGCAGCTTGGTGGCAGGGACTCCTCCTGGGGCCAACGTCCTGACTTTC.

The V call is TRBV27, the J call TRBJ2-5, with D possibly being TRBD1 (6 bases). Germline assignment: CDR1 MNHEY and CDR2 SMNVEV (reference sequence). The CDR3 is 14 amino acids. V dropped 3 bases and J dropped 5 bases, with 13 bases sitting between them. The CDR3: CASSFLGAGETQYF. CDR3 nucleotides: TGTGCCAGCAGTTTTTTGGGGGCAGGGGAGACCCAGTACTTC.

This clone turned up a few times. The gene calls are TRBV19 and TRBJ2-2; the D gene is possibly TRBD2 (5 bases). Germline V gene sequence: CDR1 LNHDA, CDR2 SQIVND (reference sequence). Trimming removed 1 base from V and 4 bases from J, with 10 bases in between. The CDR3 length is 15 residues. CDR3 coding DNA: TGTGCCAGTAGTATAGCGGGGAGTGTCACCGGGGAGCTGTTTTTT. Encoded protein: CASSIAGSVTGELFF.

The chain has TRBV20-1 and TRBJ2-3, with a weak D call TRBD2 (6 bases). The V gene lost 3 bases and the J gene lost 9 bases, with 22 bases spanning the gap. Germline CDR1 is DFQATT and CDR2 is SNEGSKA (reference sequence). This CDR3 has 15 residues. The CDR3 bases are TGCAGTGCTAGTCCCGCTAGCGCCCAGACGGAGACGCAGTATTTT. This translates into CSASPASAQTETQYF.

This clone was recorded only once. The chain has TRBV6-2 or TRBV6-3 and TRBJ2-7; 8 nucleotides align to TRBD1. Germline V lookup: CDR1 MNHEY, CDR2 SVGEGT. This CDR3 is 14 amino acids long. The trim removed 5 bases at V and 5 bases at J, leaving 8 bases unmatched. The CDR3, as DNA: TGTGCCAGCAGTAAGGACAGGGCACTCCACGAGCAGTACTTC. Translating gives CASSKDRALHEQYF.

V usage is TRBV7-2 and J usage is TRBJ1-2, with D possibly TRBD1 on 5 matching bases. Looked up from germline, CDR1 is SGHTA and CDR2 is FQGNSA. The CDR3 extends over 15 amino acids. Trimming removed 5 bases at V and 3 bases at J, with 16 bases between. The CDR3 nucleotides read TGTGCCAGCAGCGTACCCCTAGGGGAGGACTATGGCTACACCTTC. It yields the protein CASSVPLGEDYGYTF.

The chain links TRBV14 to TRBJ1-1, with TRBD1 as a possible D gene (5 bases). Trimming took off 5 bases at V and 4 bases at J, with 17 bases between the two ends. This CDR3 has 15 amino acids. The germline V gene has CDR1 SGHDN and CDR2 FVKESK. The CDR3 DNA reads as TGTGCCAGCAGCGGGGACTCAGGGAGGGGCACTGAAGCTTTCTTT. Its protein is CASSGDSGRGTEAFF.

The chain has TRBV9 and TRBJ2-5, with a weak D call TRBD2 (8 bases). The V gene's germline CDR1 is SGDLS and CDR2 YYNGEE. CDR3 size: 17 residues. The V end was cut by 4 bases, the J end by 5 bases, with 24 bases between. The CDR3 bases are TGTGCCAGCAGCCCGCGGGGGGCGACAGGGCCTGGTGAGACCCAGTACTTC. It translates to CASSPRGATGPGETQYF.

The CDR3 bases are TGTGCCAGCAGACACGACGCGGGGCAGACCTACAATGAGCAGTTCTTC. It encodes CASRHDAGQTYNEQFF. The V call is TRBV7-9, the J call TRBJ2-1, with D possibly being TRBD2 (6 bases). The CDR3 runs to 16 residues. The germline CDR1 and CDR2 sequences are SEHNR and FQNEAQ (reference sequence). The V end was cut by 6 bases, the J end by 2 bases, with 17 bases between. The variable domain in full, with the rest retrieved from reference TRBV7-9 and TRBJ2-1, is DTGVSQNPRHKITKRGQNVTFRCDPISEHNRLYWYRQTLGQGPEFLTYFQNEAQLEKSRLLSDRFSAERPKGSFSTLEIQRTEQGDSAMYLCASRHDAGQTYNEQFFGPGTRLTVL.

In this sample, this clone turned up once. The chain is built from TRBV5-5 and TRBJ2-3; TRBD2 matches 10 bases. Trimming at V came to 0 bases and at J to 3 bases, leaving 4 bases not matched to a gene. The germline gives CDR1 SGHKS, CDR2 YYEKEE (reference sequence). The CDR3 is 16 amino acids. As DNA, the CDR3 is TGTGCCAGCAGCTTGGCTAGCGGGAGAGTAACAGATACGCAGTATTTT. Translated: CASSLASGRVTDTQYF.

This chain links TRBV28 with TRBJ2-7, with D maybe TRBD2 (6 bases). The germline V and J ends were trimmed by 3 bases and 0 bases, with 9 bases remaining between them. From germline, CDR1 is MDHEN and CDR2 SYDVKM. This CDR3 comprises 14 residues. The CDR3 is CASSFVADSYEQYF. As DNA, the CDR3 is TGTGCCAGCAGTTTTGTAGCGGACTCCTACGAGCAGTACTTC.

The V call is TRBV10-3, the J call TRBJ1-3; the match to TRBD1 covers 9 bases. V lost 6 bases, J lost 2 bases, and 2 bases stayed unmatched. The germline CDR1 and CDR2 sequences are ENHRY and SYGVKD. This CDR3 has 14 amino acids. The CDR3 nucleotides are TGTGCCATCAGAGGGACAGGGCCTGGAAACACCATATATTTT. Protein product: CAIRGTGPGNTIYF.

This clone has a handful of counts. The chain is built from TRBV4-3 and TRBJ2-2; TRBD2 matches 10 bases. Germline lookup yields CDR1 LGHNA and CDR2 YSLEER. With V trimmed by 3 bases and J by 6 bases, 7 bases remained unmatched. This CDR3 is built from 16 residues. CDR3 bases: TGCGCCAGCAGCCAGGAAGCGGGGGGGTCTGCCGGGGAGCTGTTTTTT. Encoded protein: CASSQEAGGSAGELFF.

The rearrangement links TRBV29-1 to TRBJ2-5, with 7 bases that match TRBD2. The J segment lost 2 bases and the V segment lost 7 bases, leaving 4 bases of the junction unmatched. Germline CDR1 reads SQVTM; CDR2 reads ANQGSEA. This CDR3 has 12 residues. The CDR3 here is CSAGGGQETQYF. DNA for the CDR3: TGCAGCGCTGGGGGGGGTCAAGAGACCCAGTACTTC.

This clone was observed a single time. The J gene is TRBJ1-2, the V gene TRBV10-3, with a tentative D call TRBD1 (6 bases). V was shortened by 3 bases and J by 5 bases, with 7 bases between the two germline ends. Germline V CDR1 and CDR2: ENHRY, SYGVKD. This CDR3 is built from 12 residues. The DNA for the CDR3 is TGTGCCATCAGTGAAACAGGGTATGGCTACACCTTC. Its translation: CAISETGYGYTF.

The chain employs TRBV24-1 and TRBJ2-5; 15 positions match TRBD2. V trimming: 2 bases; J trimming: 4 bases; junction bases outside the gene matches: 1. The length of the CDR3 is 16 residues. Germline CDR1 and CDR2: KGHDR and SFDVKD. CDR3: CATSDWTSGRGETQYF. CDR3 DNA sequence: TGTGCCACCAGTGATTGGACTAGCGGGAGGGGAGAGACCCAGTACTTC.

The J gene is TRBJ1-2, the V gene TRBV11-2; 8 bases are shared with TRBD1. V dropped 1 base and J dropped 4; count of bases not matched to a gene: 2. Germline V gene data show CDR1 as SGHAT and CDR2 as FQNNGV. The CDR3 has 14 residues. As DNA, the CDR3 is TGTGCCAGCAGCTTAGCCCAGGGGGCCTATGGCTACACCTTC. Protein: CASSLAQGAYGYTF.

This clone was observed once. This chain links TRBV25-1 with TRBJ2-5; D is uncertain. Germline V lookup: CDR1 MGHDK, CDR2 SYGVNS. The CDR3 runs 14 residues. V dropped 2 bases and J dropped 0 bases, with 7 bases sitting between them. In nucleotides, the CDR3 is TGTGCCAGCAGTGAAAACGGAGACCAAGAGACCCAGTACTTC. This gives the protein CASSENGDQETQYF. Full variable domain (rest looked up from reference TRBV25-1 and TRBJ2-5): EADIYQTPRYLVIGTGKKITLECSQTMGHDKMYWYQQDPGMELHLIHYSYGVNSTEKGDLSSESTVSRIRTEHFPLTLESARPSHTSQYLCASSENGDQETQYFGPGTRLLVL.